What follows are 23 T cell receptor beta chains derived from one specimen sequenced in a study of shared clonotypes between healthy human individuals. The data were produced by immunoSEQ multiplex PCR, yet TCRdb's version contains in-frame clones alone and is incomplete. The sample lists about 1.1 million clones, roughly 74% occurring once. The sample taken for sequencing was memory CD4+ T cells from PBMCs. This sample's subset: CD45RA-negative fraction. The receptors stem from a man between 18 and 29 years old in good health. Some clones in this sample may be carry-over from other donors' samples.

The DNA of the CDR3 is TGCAGCGCCCGACGGGGGCAGGGGGGCTACAATGAGCAGTTCTTC. Encoded protein: CSARRGQGGYNEQFF. The genes are TRBV29-1 and TRBJ2-1; D possibly corresponds to TRBD1 (7 bases). Germline V lookup: CDR1 SQVTM, CDR2 ANQGSEA. The CDR3 length is 15 residues. Trimming pared 7 bases from V and 3 bases from J, leaving 19 bases between.

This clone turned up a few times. The CDR3, as DNA: TGTGCCAGCAGTGTCAGCGGGAGGGCCCTCGGATTAGAGACCCAGTACTTC. This gives the protein CASSVSGRALGLETQYF. The rearrangement links TRBV6-1 to TRBJ2-5; 10 bases fit TRBD2. V lost 4 bases, J lost 4 bases, and 12 bases stayed unmatched. This CDR3 is built from 17 residues. CDR1 is MNHNS and CDR2 is SASEGT in the germline V gene.

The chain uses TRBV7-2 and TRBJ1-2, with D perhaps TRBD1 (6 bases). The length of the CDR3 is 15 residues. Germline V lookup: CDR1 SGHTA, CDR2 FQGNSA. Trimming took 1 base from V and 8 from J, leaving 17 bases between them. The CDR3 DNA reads TGTGCCAGCAGCTTAGATCGGACAGTTGTTTCGGGCTACACCTTC. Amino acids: CASSLDRTVVSGYTF.

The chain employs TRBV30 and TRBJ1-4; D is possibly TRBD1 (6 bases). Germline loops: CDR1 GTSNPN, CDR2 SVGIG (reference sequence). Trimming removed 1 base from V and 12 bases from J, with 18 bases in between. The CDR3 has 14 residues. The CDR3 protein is CAWSGPDRMTELFF. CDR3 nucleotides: TGTGCCTGGAGTGGGCCGGACAGAATGACGGAACTGTTTTTT.

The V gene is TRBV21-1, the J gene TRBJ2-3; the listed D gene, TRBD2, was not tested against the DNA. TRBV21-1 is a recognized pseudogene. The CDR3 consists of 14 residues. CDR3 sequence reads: CASSVSAGADTQYF. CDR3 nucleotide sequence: TGTGCCAGCAGCGTATCAGCGGGAGCAGATACGCAGTATTTT.

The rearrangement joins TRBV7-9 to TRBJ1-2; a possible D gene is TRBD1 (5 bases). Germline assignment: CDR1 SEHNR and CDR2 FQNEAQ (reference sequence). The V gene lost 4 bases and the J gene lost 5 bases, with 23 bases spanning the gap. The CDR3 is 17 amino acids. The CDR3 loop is CASSSPTIPGRQYGYTF. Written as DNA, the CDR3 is TGTGCCAGCAGCTCACCTACCATCCCGGGACGGCAATATGGCTACACCTTC. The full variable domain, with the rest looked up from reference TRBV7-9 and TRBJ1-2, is DTGVSQNPRHKITKRGQNVTFRCDPISEHNRLYWYRQTLGQGPEFLTYFQNEAQLEKSRLLSDRFSAERPKGSFSTLEIQRTEQGDSAMYLCASSSPTIPGRQYGYTFGSGTRLTVV.

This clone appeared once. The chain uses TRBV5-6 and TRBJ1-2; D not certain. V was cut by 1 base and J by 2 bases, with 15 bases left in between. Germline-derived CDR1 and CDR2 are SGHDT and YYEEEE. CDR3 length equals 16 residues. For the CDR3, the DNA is TGTGCCAGCAGCTTGACCCTCGGCCCGGGAAACTATGGCTACACCTTC. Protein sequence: CASSLTLGPGNYGYTF.

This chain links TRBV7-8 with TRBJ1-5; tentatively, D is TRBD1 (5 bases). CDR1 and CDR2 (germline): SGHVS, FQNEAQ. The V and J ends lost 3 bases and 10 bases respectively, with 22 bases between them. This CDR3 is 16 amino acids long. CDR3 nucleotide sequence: TGTGCCAGCAGCTTTAGCGCGGGGGGTCATGGATCTCCCCAGCATTTT. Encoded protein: CASSFSAGGHGSPQHF.

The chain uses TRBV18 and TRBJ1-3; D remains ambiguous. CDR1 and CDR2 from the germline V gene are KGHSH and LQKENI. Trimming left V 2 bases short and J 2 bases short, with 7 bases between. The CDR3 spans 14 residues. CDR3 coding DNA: TGTGCCAGCTCACCATTAGGGACTGGAAACACCATATATTTT. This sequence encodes CASSPLGTGNTIYF. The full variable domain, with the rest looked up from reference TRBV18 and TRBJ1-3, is NAGVMQNPRHLVRRRGQEARLRCSPMKGHSHVYWYRQLPEEGLKFMVYLQKENIIDESGMPKERFSAEFPKEGPSILRIQQVVRGDSAAYFCASSPLGTGNTIYFGEGSWLTVV.

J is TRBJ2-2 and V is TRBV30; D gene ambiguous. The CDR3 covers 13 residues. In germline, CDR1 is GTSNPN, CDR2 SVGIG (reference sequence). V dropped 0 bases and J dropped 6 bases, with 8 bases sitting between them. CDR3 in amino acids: CAWSVRVAGELFF. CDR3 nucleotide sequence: TGTGCCTGGAGTGTTCGGGTTGCCGGGGAGCTGTTTTTT.

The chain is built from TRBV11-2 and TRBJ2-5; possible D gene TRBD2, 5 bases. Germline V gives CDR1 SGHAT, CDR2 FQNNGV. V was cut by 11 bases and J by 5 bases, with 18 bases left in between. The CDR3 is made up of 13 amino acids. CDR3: CASEEAGVETQYF. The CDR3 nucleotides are TGTGCCTCGGAAGAGGCCGGGGTGGAGACCCAGTACTTC.

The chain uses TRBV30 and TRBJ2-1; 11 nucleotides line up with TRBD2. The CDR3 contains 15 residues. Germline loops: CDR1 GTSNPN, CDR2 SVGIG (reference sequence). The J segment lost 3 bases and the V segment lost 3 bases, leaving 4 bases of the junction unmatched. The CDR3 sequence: CAWSGGLAVYNEQFF. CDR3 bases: TGTGCCTGGAGCGGGGGACTAGCGGTCTACAATGAGCAGTTCTTC.

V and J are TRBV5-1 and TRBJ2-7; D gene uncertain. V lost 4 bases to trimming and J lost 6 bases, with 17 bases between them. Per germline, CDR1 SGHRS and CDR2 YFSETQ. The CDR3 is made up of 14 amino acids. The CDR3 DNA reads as TGCGCCAGCAGCCCGGGTGCGGCCGGCGGCGAGCAGTACTTC. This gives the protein CASSPGAAGGEQYF.

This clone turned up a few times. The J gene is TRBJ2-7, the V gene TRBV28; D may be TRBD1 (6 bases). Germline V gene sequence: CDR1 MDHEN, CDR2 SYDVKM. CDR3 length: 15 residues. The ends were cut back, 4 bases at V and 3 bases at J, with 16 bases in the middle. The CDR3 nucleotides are TGTGCCAGCAGTTCTAAATGGACAGTATACTACGAGCAGTACTTC. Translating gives CASSSKWTVYYEQYF.

The DNA of the CDR3 is TGCGCCAGCAGCTTGGATAGCGGGCCTAGCACAGATACGCAGTATTTT. It codes for CASSLDSGPSTDTQYF. The rearrangement links TRBV5-1 to TRBJ2-3; TRBD2 matches 7 bases. Looked up from germline, CDR1 is SGHRS and CDR2 is YFSETQ. CDR3 length equals 16 residues. V lost 0 bases, J lost 0 bases, and 4 bases stayed unmatched.

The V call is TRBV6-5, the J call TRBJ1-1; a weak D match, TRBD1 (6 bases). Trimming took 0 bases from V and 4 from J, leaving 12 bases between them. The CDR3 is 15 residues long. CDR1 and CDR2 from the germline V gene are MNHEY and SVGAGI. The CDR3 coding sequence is TGTGCCAGCAGTTACTCGGGGGGGGCGGGCACTGAAGCTTTCTTT. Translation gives CASSYSGGAGTEAFF.

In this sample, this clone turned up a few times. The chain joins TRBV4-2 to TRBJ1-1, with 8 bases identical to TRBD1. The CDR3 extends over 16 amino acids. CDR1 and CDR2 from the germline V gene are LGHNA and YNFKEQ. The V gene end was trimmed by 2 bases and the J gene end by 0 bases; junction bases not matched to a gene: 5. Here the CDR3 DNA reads TGTGCCAGCAGCCAAAGACAGGGGCTCATGAACACTGAAGCTTTCTTT. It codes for CASSQRQGLMNTEAFF.

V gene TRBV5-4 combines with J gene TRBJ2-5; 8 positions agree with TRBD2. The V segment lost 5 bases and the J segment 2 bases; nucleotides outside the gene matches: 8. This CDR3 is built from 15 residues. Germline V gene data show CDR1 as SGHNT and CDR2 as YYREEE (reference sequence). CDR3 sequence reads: CASSPRASGQETQYF. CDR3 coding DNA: TGTGCCAGCAGTCCCCGGGCTAGCGGGCAAGAGACCCAGTACTTC.

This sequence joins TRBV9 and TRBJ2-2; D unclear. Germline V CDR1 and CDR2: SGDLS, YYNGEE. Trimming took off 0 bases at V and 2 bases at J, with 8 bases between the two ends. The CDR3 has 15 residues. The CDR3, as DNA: TGTGCCAGCAGCGTAGCGATTGGTAACACCGGGGAGCTGTTTTTT. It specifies CASSVAIGNTGELFF.

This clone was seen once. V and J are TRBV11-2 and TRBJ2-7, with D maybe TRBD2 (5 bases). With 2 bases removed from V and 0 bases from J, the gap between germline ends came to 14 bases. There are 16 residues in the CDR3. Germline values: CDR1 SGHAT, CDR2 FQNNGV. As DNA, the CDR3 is TGTGCCAGCAGCTTACGTCGTGAGCGGATCTCCTACGAGCAGTACTTC. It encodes CASSLRRERISYEQYF.

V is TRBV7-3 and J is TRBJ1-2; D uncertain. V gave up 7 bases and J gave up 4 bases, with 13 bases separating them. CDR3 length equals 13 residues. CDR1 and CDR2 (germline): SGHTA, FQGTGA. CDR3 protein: CASTRVLAYGYTF. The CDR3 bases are TGTGCCAGCACCCGGGTCCTGGCCTATGGCTACACCTTC.

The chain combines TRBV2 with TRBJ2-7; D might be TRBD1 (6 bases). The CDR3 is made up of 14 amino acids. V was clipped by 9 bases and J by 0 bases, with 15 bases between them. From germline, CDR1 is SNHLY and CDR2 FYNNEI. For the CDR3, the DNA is TGTGCCAGTGAGTACAGGGCATCCTCCTACGAGCAGTACTTC. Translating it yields CASEYRASSYEQYF.

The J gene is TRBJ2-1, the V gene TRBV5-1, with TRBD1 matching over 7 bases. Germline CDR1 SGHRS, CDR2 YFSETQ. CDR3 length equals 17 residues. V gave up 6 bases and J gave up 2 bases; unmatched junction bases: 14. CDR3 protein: CASTLNPDQGAYNEQFF. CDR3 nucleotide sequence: TGCGCCAGCACCTTAAATCCGGACCAGGGGGCCTACAATGAGCAGTTCTTC.